A single sample gave rise to the 23 T cell receptor beta chains below, sequenced in a study of blood T cell repertoires in COVID-19. Generated by immunoSEQ multiplex PCR, the TCRdb table keeps only in-frame clones and is missing some. The sample contains more than 200,000 clones, about 85% of which appear only once. Sequenced material: peripheral blood. All receptors derive from a man in his fifties or sixties with acute or convalescent COVID-19.

CDR3 nucleotide sequence: TGTGCCAGCAGTTTCACCGGCGGGGACTACGAGCAGTACTTC. Translation: CASSFTGGDYEQYF. This chain connects TRBV6-5 to TRBJ2-7, with TRBD2 as a possible D gene (6 bases). Germline V gene lookup returns CDR1 MNHEY and CDR2 SVGAGI. This CDR3 region has 14 residues. Trimming cost V 4 bases and J 3 bases, with 13 bases left between them.

The gene calls are TRBV3-1 (or the pseudogene TRBV3-2) and TRBJ1-2, with 7 bases fitting TRBD1. This CDR3 is built from 14 residues. The germline V gene encodes CDR1 LGHDT and CDR2 YNNKEL (reference sequence). The ends lost 1 base at V and 7 bases at J; junction bases unmatched: 6. CDR3: CASSQGTTGFGYTF. CDR3 bases: TGTGCCAGCAGCCAAGGTACGACAGGGTTTGGCTACACCTTC.

This chain joins TRBV3-1 (or the pseudogene TRBV3-2) and TRBJ2-1; D may be TRBD1 (5 bases). V lost 4 bases to trimming and J lost 0 bases, with 10 bases between them. Germline V CDR1 and CDR2: LGHDT, YNNKEL (reference sequence). The CDR3 runs 15 residues. The CDR3 coding sequence is TGTGCCAGCAGCCTCAGACAGAGCTCCTACAATGAGCAGTTCTTC. Its translation: CASSLRQSSYNEQFF.

This clone was seen once. The chain uses TRBV10-3 and TRBJ1-2; TRBD1 agrees at 7 bases. Per the germline V gene, CDR1 is ENHRY and CDR2 is SYGVKD. V shed 5 bases and J 8 bases; nucleotides not matched to a gene: 8. The CDR3 totals 13 residues. In nucleotides, the CDR3 is TGTGCCATCAGTTCCCAGGGGGAGCGGGGCTACACCTTC. Its translation: CAISSQGERGYTF.

The J gene is TRBJ2-5, the V gene TRBV6-5, with 8 bases fitting TRBD2. CDR1 and CDR2 from the germline V gene are MNHEY and SVGAGI. The junction had 5 bases not matched to a gene; V was cut back by 6 bases and J by 2 bases. This CDR3 contains 14 residues. DNA for the CDR3: TGTGCCAGCAGCCCAGCGGGGGATCAAGAGACCCAGTACTTC. It translates to CASSPAGDQETQYF.

This clone was seen more than once but under ten times. The chain links TRBV4-1 to TRBJ2-7; TRBD2 agrees at 13 bases. The CDR3 covers 15 residues. CDR1 and CDR2 from the germline V gene are MGHRA and YSYEKL. Trimming took 4 bases from V and 3 from J; bases not matched to a gene: 3. In DNA form, the CDR3 reads TGCGCCAGCAGCCGACTAGCGGGAGGTGTCTACGAGCAGTACTTC. Its protein product is CASSRLAGGVYEQYF.

This clone was recorded only once. The V call is TRBV10-3, the J call TRBJ1-2; TRBD1 matches at 9 bases. Germline CDR1 and CDR2: ENHRY and SYGVKD. The CDR3 is made up of 13 amino acids. The V and J ends lost 4 bases and 8 bases, in that order; junction bases with no gene match: 5. The CDR3 spells CAISGDREWGYTF. For the CDR3, the DNA is TGTGCCATCAGTGGGGACAGGGAGTGGGGCTACACCTTC.

The sample holds one count of this clone. This rearrangement joins TRBV28 to TRBJ2-1; D gene uncertain. The CDR3 has 17 amino acids. V was trimmed by 4 bases and J by 0 bases, leaving 16 bases between them. The germline gives CDR1 MDHEN, CDR2 SYDVKM. The CDR3 loop reads CASSSRFSRSSYNEQFF. The CDR3, as DNA: TGTGCCAGCAGTTCCCGGTTCTCAAGGAGCTCCTACAATGAGCAGTTCTTC.

This chain links TRBV7-8 with TRBJ2-2, with 11 bases that match TRBD2. Germline CDR1 is SGHVS and CDR2 is FQNEAQ. The CDR3 is 16 amino acids. The junction had 2 bases not matched to a gene; V was cut back by 2 bases and J by 3 bases. This chain's CDR3 is CASSLRLAGHTGELFF. The CDR3 bases are TGTGCCAGCAGCTTAAGACTAGCGGGACACACCGGGGAGCTGTTTTTT.

This clone has only one observation. The genes are TRBV4-3 and TRBJ2-2, with TRBD2 matching 7 bases. V lost 0 bases, J lost 6 bases, and 10 bases stayed unmatched. This CDR3 is 17 amino acids long. Germline V CDR1 and CDR2: LGHNA, YSLEER. The CDR3 here is CASSQDIFAAGAGELFF. The CDR3 nucleotides are TGCGCCAGCAGCCAAGATATTTTCGCGGCGGGAGCCGGGGAGCTGTTTTTT.

This CDR3 is CASSFGIPASGGPTDTQYF. The DNA of the CDR3 is TGTGCCAGCAGCTTCGGCATTCCGGCTAGCGGGGGACCCACAGATACGCAGTATTTT. The chain has TRBV5-4 and TRBJ2-3; 10 nucleotides match TRBD2. J lost 2 bases, V lost 2 bases, and 14 bases had no gene match. This CDR3 is built from 19 residues. Germline V gene lookup returns CDR1 SGHNT and CDR2 YYREEE (reference sequence).

The chain recombines TRBV19 with TRBJ2-7, with TRBD2 identical over 13 bases. The CDR3 spans 17 residues. The germline V gene has CDR1 LNHDA and CDR2 SQIVND (reference sequence). V trimming: 5 bases; J trimming: 2 bases; junction bases outside the gene matches: 9. The CDR3 DNA reads TGTGCCAGTAGTCCAGGGTGGACTAGCGGGGGAGCCTACGAGCAGTACTTC. Protein: CASSPGWTSGGAYEQYF.

This chain uses TRBV6-5 with TRBJ2-1; 9 nucleotides match TRBD2. Trimming took 6 bases from V and 6 from J; bases not matched to a gene: 6. Germline assignment: CDR1 MNHEY and CDR2 SVGAGI. CDR3 length: 14 amino acids. The CDR3 sequence: CASRNSGSSNEQFF. DNA of the CDR3: TGTGCCAGCAGGAATAGCGGGAGCTCCAATGAGCAGTTCTTC.

The chain uses TRBV28 and TRBJ2-1; 8 bases match TRBD2. The CDR3 is 15 residues long. Germline loops: CDR1 MDHEN, CDR2 SYDVKM. After removal of 9 bases from V and 0 bases from J, the junction contained 7 bases not matched to a gene. CDR3 DNA sequence: TGTGCCAGTCACCGCGGGGGGAGCTCCTACAATGAGCAGTTCTTC. Translation gives CASHRGGSSYNEQFF.

The CDR3 sequence is CAWSVRSRGRCTF. The CDR3 DNA sequence: TGTGCCTGGAGTGTACGGAGCAGGGGAAGGTGCACCTTC. The rearrangement joins TRBV30 to TRBJ1-2, with D possibly TRBD1 on 6 matching bases. Trimming removed 0 bases from V and 13 bases from J, with 18 bases in between. This CDR3 has 13 amino acids. CDR1 and CDR2 (germline): GTSNPN, SVGIG (reference sequence).

The gene calls are TRBV18 and TRBJ2-3; 12 nucleotides agree with TRBD2. The CDR3 is 15 amino acids. The germline CDR1 and CDR2 sequences are KGHSH and LQKENI. V was pared by 8 bases and J by 2 bases, with 5 bases of the junction left unmatched. The CDR3 DNA reads as TGTGCCAGCACCCGGACTAGCGGGACCACAGATACGCAGTATTTT. It encodes CASTRTSGTTDTQYF.

The CDR3 reads CASSTGTGLNEQYF. The DNA of the CDR3 is TGCGCCAGCAGTACCGGGACAGGGCTCAACGAGCAGTACTTC. This chain uses TRBV5-1 with TRBJ2-7; 9 nucleotides match TRBD1. The CDR3 runs 14 residues. The germline V gene has CDR1 SGHRS and CDR2 YFSETQ. The V segment lost 5 bases and the J segment 5 bases; nucleotides outside the gene matches: 8.

The rearrangement joins TRBV6-6 to TRBJ1-1; TRBD1 agrees at 7 bases. Germline V CDR1 and CDR2: MNHNY, SVGAGI (reference sequence). Unmatched junction bases numbered 10, after V lost 5 bases and J lost 7 bases. The length of the CDR3 is 14 residues. The CDR3 coding sequence is TGTGCCAGCAGTCGCCAGGGTGGACAGGTTGAAGCTTTCTTT. The encoded protein is CASSRQGGQVEAFF.

The chain combines TRBV10-3 with TRBJ2-7; 16 positions match TRBD2. The germline V gene has CDR1 ENHRY and CDR2 SYGVKD. There are 20 residues in the CDR3. Trimming cost V 8 bases and J 3 bases; bases outside gene matches: 19. The chain's CDR3 is CAIRVGKGTSGRGWNYEQYF. The CDR3 region has the DNA TGTGCCATCCGGGTGGGCAAAGGGACTAGCGGGAGGGGTTGGAACTACGAGCAGTACTTC.

The gene calls are TRBV6-5 and TRBJ1-1, with TRBD1 matching over 9 bases. CDR1 and CDR2 (germline): MNHEY, SVGAGI. CDR3 length: 13 residues. J was trimmed by 4 bases and V by 6 bases; bases with no gene match: 3. The CDR3 DNA sequence: TGTGCCAGCAGAGCGACAGGGGGCACTGAAGCTTTCTTT. Translation gives CASRATGGTEAFF.

The table lists this clone with a count of one. At the DNA level, this CDR3 is encoded by other sequences in the same sample as well. The chain uses TRBV27 and TRBJ1-1; D is unresolved. The CDR3 extends over 16 amino acids. Deletions cut 5 bases from V and 1 base from J, with 17 bases between. In germline, CDR1 is MNHEY, CDR2 SMNVEV (reference sequence). The CDR3 nucleotides read TGTGCCAGCAGTCGGGAGCGCCTTTTAGAGAACACTGAAGCTTTCTTT. Translation gives CASSRERLLENTEAFF.

The chain links TRBV6-2 or TRBV6-3 to TRBJ2-3; no reliable D call. CDR1 MNHEY and CDR2 SVGEGT come from the germline V gene. The V gene lost 6 bases and the J gene lost 13 bases, with 17 bases spanning the gap. The CDR3 spans 12 residues. The CDR3 bases are TGTGCCAGCAGCCCTCCTAACGTAGTGGAGTATTTT. Translating it yields CASSPPNVVEYF.

The chain joins TRBV3-1 (or the pseudogene TRBV3-2) to TRBJ1-3; D not certain. The V and J ends lost 0 bases and 4 bases respectively, with 4 bases between them. CDR1 and CDR2 from the germline V gene are LGHDT and YNNKEL (reference sequence). The length of the CDR3 is 13 residues. As DNA, the CDR3 is TGTGCCAGCAGCCAAGAATCGGGAAACACCATATATTTT. Encoded protein: CASSQESGNTIYF.